The entry below gives a single T cell receptor beta chain sequence along with its context. The antigen is undetermined. The data belong to a study of vaccination effects on CD4 cells after COVID-19. Overall study findings and caveats: The study found that only 1 of 255 vaccine-induced clones from healthy vaccinees cross-reacted with common cold coronaviruses.

Using viral peptide pools, the ViraFEST assay grew out antigen-specific CD4+ T cells prior to sequencing. Isolation of CD4+ T cells took place after about nine days of culture. Participants were given two doses of BNT162b2 or mRNA-1273 vaccine. Cultures of about 2 million PBMC per well contained roughly 9.4 IU/ml IL-2 plus 10 ug/ml peptides. Half of the medium was exchanged for IL-2 medium on both days 3 and 7. The method was immunoSEQ multiplex PCR; TCRdb's version includes in-frame clones alone and lacks a portion of them. This table has 29,000 or so clones, 65% to 75% appearing once. The V gene's germline CDR1 is DFQATT and CDR2 SNEGSKA (reference sequence). V lost 3 bases, J lost 1 base, and 4 bases stayed unmatched. This CDR3 is built from 14 residues.

The V call is TRBV20-1, the J call TRBJ2-3; 7 bases line up with TRBD2. The sample was CD4+ T cells from PBMCs cultured with HCoV-OC43 spike peptides, taken after COVID-19 vaccination. As to subset: HCoV-OC43 spike overlapping peptide pool stimulation. This TCR was recovered from a human donor who received a COVID-19 vaccine. CDR3 region: CSASASGGTDTQYF. The DNA of the CDR3 is TGCAGTGCTAGTGCTAGCGGTGGCACAGATACGCAGTATTTT.